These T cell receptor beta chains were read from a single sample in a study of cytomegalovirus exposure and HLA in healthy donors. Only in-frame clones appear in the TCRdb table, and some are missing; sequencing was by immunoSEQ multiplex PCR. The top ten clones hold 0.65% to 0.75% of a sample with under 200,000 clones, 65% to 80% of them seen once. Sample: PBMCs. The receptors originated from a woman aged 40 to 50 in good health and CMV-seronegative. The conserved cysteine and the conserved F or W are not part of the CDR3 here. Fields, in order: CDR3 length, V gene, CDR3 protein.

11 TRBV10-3 AISELTGSEAF
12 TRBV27 ASSFQGTFTEAF
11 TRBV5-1 ASSELVDQPQH
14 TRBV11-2 ASSQGAGAATGELF
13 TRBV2 ASSERGMGIEKLF
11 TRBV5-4 ASSLGVGDGYT
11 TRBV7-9 ASSLQSNYGYT
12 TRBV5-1 ASHGGTGLDGYT
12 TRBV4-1 ASSQDRPNTEAF
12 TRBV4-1 ASSQTGAGNTIY
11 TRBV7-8 ASSYRDREKLF
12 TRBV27 ASSLSAGIYEQY
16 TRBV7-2 ASSPALVVAGIQETQY
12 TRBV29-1 SVYQQGARQPQH
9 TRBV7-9 ASSLQNTIY
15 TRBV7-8 ASSLGGQGANGYGYT
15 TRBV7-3 ASSPSGTSGESGTQY
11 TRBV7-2 ASSLDATNTQY
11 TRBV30 AWMIAENYGYT
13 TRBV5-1 ASSQYRGRGNEQF
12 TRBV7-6 ASSSGTGAYEQY
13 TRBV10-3 AISGSTGFGDTQY
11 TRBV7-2 ASSLNFLYGYT
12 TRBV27 ASSPGTGPYEQY